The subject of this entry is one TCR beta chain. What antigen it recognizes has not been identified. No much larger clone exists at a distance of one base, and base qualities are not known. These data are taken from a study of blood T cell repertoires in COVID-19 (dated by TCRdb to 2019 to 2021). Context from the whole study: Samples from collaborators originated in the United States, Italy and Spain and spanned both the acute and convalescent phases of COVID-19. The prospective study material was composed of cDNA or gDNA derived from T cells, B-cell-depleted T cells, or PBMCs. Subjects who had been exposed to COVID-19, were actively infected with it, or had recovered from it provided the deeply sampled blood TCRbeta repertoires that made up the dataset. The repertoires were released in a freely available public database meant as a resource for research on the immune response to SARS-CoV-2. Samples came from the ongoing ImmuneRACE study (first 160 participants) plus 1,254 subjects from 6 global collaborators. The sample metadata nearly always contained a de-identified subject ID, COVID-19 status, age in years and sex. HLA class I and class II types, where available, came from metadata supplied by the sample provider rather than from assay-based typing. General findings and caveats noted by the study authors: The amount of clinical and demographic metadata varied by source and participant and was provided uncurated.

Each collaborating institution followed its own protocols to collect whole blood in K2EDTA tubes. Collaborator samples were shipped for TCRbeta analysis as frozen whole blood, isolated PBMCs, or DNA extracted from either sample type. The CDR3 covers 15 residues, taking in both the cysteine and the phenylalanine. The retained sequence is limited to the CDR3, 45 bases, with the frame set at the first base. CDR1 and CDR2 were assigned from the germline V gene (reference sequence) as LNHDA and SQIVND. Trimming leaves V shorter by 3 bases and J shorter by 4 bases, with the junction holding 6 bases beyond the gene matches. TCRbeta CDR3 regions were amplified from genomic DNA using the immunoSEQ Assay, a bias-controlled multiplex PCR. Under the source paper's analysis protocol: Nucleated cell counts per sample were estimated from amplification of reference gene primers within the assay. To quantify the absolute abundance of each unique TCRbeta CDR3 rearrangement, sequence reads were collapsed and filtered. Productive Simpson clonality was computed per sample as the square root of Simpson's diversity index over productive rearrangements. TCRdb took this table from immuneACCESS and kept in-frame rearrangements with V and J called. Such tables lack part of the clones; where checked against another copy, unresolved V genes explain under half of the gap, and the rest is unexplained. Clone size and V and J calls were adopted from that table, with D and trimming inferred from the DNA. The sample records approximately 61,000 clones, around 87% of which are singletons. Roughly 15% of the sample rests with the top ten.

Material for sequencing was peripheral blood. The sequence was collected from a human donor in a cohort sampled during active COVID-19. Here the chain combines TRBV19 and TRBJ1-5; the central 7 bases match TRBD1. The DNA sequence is TGTGCCAGTAGTATCGAGGGGGCGCGGAATCAGCCCCAGCATTTT. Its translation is CASSIEGARNQPQHF.